The 20 T cell receptor beta chains below all came from one sample that was sequenced in a study of T-cell memory formation after mild COVID-19. TCRdb reprocessed the 5' RACE reads with MiXCR, giving one entry per CDR3 protein. Of a few hundred thousand distinct CDR3 sequences in the sample, approximately 19% were seen once. Sequencing was performed on PBMCs or a T cell subset sorted from them (not recorded which). The receptors come from a young man who had mild COVID-19 (a few samples of this study predate the infection). Cell type and time point are not known.

This chain's CDR3 is CASSQAGGYTDTQYF. For the CDR3, the DNA is TGCGCCAGCAGCCAGGCGGGGGGTTACACAGATACGCAGTATTTT. The chain has TRBV4-1 and TRBJ2-3, with TRBD2 identical over 8 bases. Germline CDR1 reads MGHRA; CDR2 reads YSYEKL. Losses at the gene ends were 3 bases for V and 2 bases for J; bases not matched to a gene: 4. CDR3 length: 15 amino acids.

The sample holds a few counts of this clonotype. The chain carries TRBV27 and TRBJ2-2, with a tentative D call TRBD2 (7 bases). The germline V and J ends were trimmed by 0 bases and 6 bases, with 11 bases remaining between them. Per germline, CDR1 MNHEY and CDR2 SMNVEV (reference sequence). The CDR3 length is 15 residues. The CDR3 DNA sequence: TGTGCCAGCAGTTTATCGGGGGGGCCTCCCGGGGAGCTGTTTTTT. Protein product: CASSLSGGPPGELFF.

The rearrangement links TRBV4-1 to TRBJ2-1; D remains ambiguous. The CDR3 has 16 amino acids. CDR1 and CDR2 (germline): MGHRA, YSYEKL. V lost 3 bases to trimming and J lost 0 bases, with 12 bases between them. CDR3 DNA sequence: TGCGCCAGCAGCCAGCAGGACGGAAGCTCCTACAATGAGCAGTTCTTC. Amino acid sequence: CASSQQDGSSYNEQFF.

This clonotype was observed a few times. CDR3 in amino acids: CSARITNSGNTIYF. In nucleotides, the CDR3 is TGCAGTGCTAGAATCACAAACTCTGGAAACACCATATATTTT. The V gene is TRBV20-1, the J gene TRBJ1-3, with D uncertain. The CDR3 loop spans 14 amino acids. Trimming pared 2 bases from V and 0 bases from J, leaving 8 bases between. Germline values: CDR1 DFQATT, CDR2 SNEGSKA (reference sequence).

This clonotype was found a few times. The chain carries TRBV5-1 and TRBJ2-5; possible D gene TRBD2, 5 bases. This CDR3 has 14 residues. The V gene's germline CDR1 is SGHRS and CDR2 YFSETQ. Between the trimmed V and J ends, which lost 2 bases and 1 base, there was a span of 9 bases. The CDR3 bases are TGCGCCAGCAGCTTCGGCGGGTCCCAAGAGACCCAGTACTTC. Protein sequence: CASSFGGSQETQYF. The full variable domain, with the rest looked up from reference TRBV5-1 and TRBJ2-5, is KAGVTQTPRYLIKTRGQQVTLSCSPISGHRSVSWYQQTPGQGLQFLFEYFSETQRNKGNFPGRFSGRQFSNSRSEMNVSTLELGDSALYLCASSFGGSQETQYFGPGTRLLVL.

This clonotype was counted only a few times. The V gene is TRBV6-5, the J gene TRBJ2-7, with D tentatively TRBD1 (6 bases). The CDR3 is 13 residues long. Between the trimmed V and J ends, which lost 6 bases and 3 bases, there was a span of 12 bases. CDR1 MNHEY and CDR2 SVGAGI come from the germline V gene. CDR3 sequence: CASSRDTLYEQYF. For the CDR3, the DNA is TGTGCCAGCAGCAGGGACACCCTCTACGAGCAGTACTTC.

The chain has TRBV6-2 or TRBV6-3 and TRBJ2-5; 14 positions match TRBD2. There are 17 residues in the CDR3. V gave up 2 bases and J gave up 1 base; unmatched junction bases: 3. The germline gives CDR1 MNHEY, CDR2 SVGEGT. The CDR3 reads CASSYRTSGGSQETQYF. DNA of the CDR3: TGTGCCAGCAGTTACCGGACTAGCGGGGGGAGCCAAGAGACCCAGTACTTC.

This clonotype was detected ten times or more. This sequence joins TRBV2 and TRBJ1-6, with TRBD1 matching 8 bases. The CDR3 runs 13 residues. V dropped 7 bases and J dropped 9; count of bases not matched to a gene: 5. Germline CDR1 SNHLY, CDR2 FYNNEI. The CDR3 DNA is TGTGCCAGCAAAGGGACAGGAGGTTCACCCCTCCACTTT. It codes for CASKGTGGSPLHF.

This rearrangement joins TRBV20-1 to TRBJ1-5; TRBD1 matches at 8 bases. The V gene's germline CDR1 is DFQATT and CDR2 SNEGSKA (reference sequence). V lost 5 bases, J lost 1 base, and 1 base stayed unmatched. CDR3 size: 13 residues. The CDR3 region has the DNA TGCAGTGCTCAGGGGGCCAGCAATCAGCCCCAGCATTTT. Residues: CSAQGASNQPQHF.

J is TRBJ2-5 and V is TRBV5-6, with 8 bases identical to TRBD1. The J segment lost 7 bases and the V segment lost 0 bases, leaving 5 bases of the junction unmatched. Per germline, CDR1 SGHDT and CDR2 YYEEEE. The CDR3 sequence is 14 residues long. The CDR3 DNA sequence: TGTGCCAGCAGCTTGGCGACAGGGGTGGGGACCCAGTACTTC. Its protein product is CASSLATGVGTQYF.

There are a few counts of this clonotype. The genes are TRBV6-5 and TRBJ2-7, with a possible D match to TRBD1 (5 bases). Trimming left V 5 bases short and J 0 bases short, with 14 bases between. This CDR3 comprises 15 residues. Germline V gene lookup returns CDR1 MNHEY and CDR2 SVGAGI. The CDR3 DNA reads TGTGCCAGCAGTCCTTTTCGGACATCCTCCTACGAGCAGTACTTC. Translating gives CASSPFRTSSYEQYF.

This sequence joins TRBV7-9 and TRBJ1-1; 8 bases fit TRBD1. CDR1 and CDR2 (germline): SEHNR, FQNEAQ (reference sequence). The ends lost 5 bases at V and 9 bases at J; junction bases unmatched: 5. This CDR3 spans 12 amino acids. The CDR3 DNA is TGTGCCAGCAGCATCGACAGGGGTAAAGCTTTCTTT. Its translation is CASSIDRGKAFF.

This clonotype came up a few times. CDR3 sequence: CASSPDPLRNTGELFF. In nucleotides, the CDR3 is TGCGCCAGCAGCCCCGACCCACTGAGGAACACCGGGGAGCTGTTTTTT. V and J are TRBV5-1 and TRBJ2-2; D not certain. Looked up from germline, CDR1 is SGHRS and CDR2 is YFSETQ. This CDR3 is built from 16 residues. V was cut by 4 bases and J by 1 base, with 14 bases left in between.

The gene calls are TRBV20-1 and TRBJ1-2; 7 positions match TRBD1. The junction had 16 bases not matched to a gene; V was cut back by 6 bases and J by 6 bases. The CDR3 has 15 residues. Germline lookup yields CDR1 DFQATT and CDR2 SNEGSKA (reference sequence). Written as DNA, the CDR3 is TGCAGTGCAGGGGGAGCGGGACAGAATACGGATGGCTACACCTTC. It codes for CSAGGAGQNTDGYTF.

J is TRBJ2-7 and V is TRBV7-9; 7 nucleotides agree with TRBD1. The ends lost 5 bases at V and 1 base at J; junction bases unmatched: 17. From germline, CDR1 is SEHNR and CDR2 FQNEAQ (reference sequence). The CDR3 loop spans 18 amino acids. The CDR3 here is CASSQPPTGKVHSYEQYF. In nucleotides, the CDR3 is TGTGCCAGCAGCCAACCCCCGACAGGGAAGGTGCATTCCTACGAGCAGTACTTC.

This clonotype was found a few times. CDR3 nucleotides: TGTGCCAGCAGTCCAAACCTAGACAGAGCTTTCTTT. Amino acid sequence: CASSPNLDRAFF. This sequence joins TRBV28 and TRBJ1-1; maybe TRBD1 (5 bases). This CDR3 is 12 amino acids long. Between the trimmed V and J ends, which lost 5 bases and 10 bases, there was a span of 14 bases. Germline V lookup: CDR1 MDHEN, CDR2 SYDVKM.

V usage is TRBV20-1 and J usage is TRBJ1-2, with TRBD1 matching over 7 bases. CDR1 is DFQATT and CDR2 is SNEGSKA in the germline V gene (reference sequence). This CDR3 comprises 12 residues. V shed 5 bases and J 3 bases; nucleotides not matched to a gene: 3. The chain's CDR3 is CSAADRDYGYTF. Here the CDR3 DNA reads TGCAGTGCTGCCGACAGGGACTATGGCTACACCTTC.

The rearrangement joins TRBV12-3 or TRBV12-4 to TRBJ1-4; D remains unclear. The CDR3 consists of 14 residues. Trimming removed 6 bases from V and 8 bases from J, with 16 bases in between. The CDR3 spells CASSRFQEREKLFF. The CDR3 nucleotides are TGTGCCAGCAGCAGGTTTCAGGAGCGGGAAAAACTGTTTTTT.

Comment on this clonotype: The junction departs from the called germline gene at one end, perhaps through a read error. The rearrangement uses TRBV7-9 and TRBJ2-2; no reliable D call. This CDR3 spans 12 amino acids. CDR1 is SEHNR, CDR2 FQNEAQ, per germline (reference sequence). CDR3 loop: CASSLNAGELFF. CDR3 nucleotide sequence: TGTGCCAGCAGCCTGAACGCCGGGGAGCTGTTTTTT. Variable domain in full (rest from reference TRBV7-9 and TRBJ2-2): DTGVSQNPRHKITKRGQNVTFRCDPISEHNRLYWYRQTLGQGPEFLTYFQNEAQLEKSRLLSDRFSAERPKGSFSTLEIQRTEQGDSAMYLCASSLNAGELFFGEGSRLTVL.

This clonotype was counted only a few times. This chain links TRBV5-6 with TRBJ2-3; 8 bases fit TRBD2. Trimming at V came to 4 bases and at J to 0 bases, leaving 7 bases not matched to a gene. Germline V lookup: CDR1 SGHDT, CDR2 YYEEEE. The CDR3 spans 16 residues. The CDR3 here is CASSPGLDSSTDTQYF. Here the CDR3 DNA reads TGTGCCAGCAGCCCGGGACTAGACTCTAGCACAGATACGCAGTATTTT.